These 14 T cell receptor beta chains came from one sample sequenced in a study of cytomegalovirus exposure and HLA in healthy donors. Primers included in the PCR were 60 Vbeta and 13 Jbeta primers. The protocol was immunoSEQ multiplex PCR, while the TCRdb copy is restricted to in-frame clones and leaves out a portion. The data contain around 100,000 clones, roughly four fifths of them singletons. The source material was PBMCs. All receptors come from a man aged 45-65 years in good health and CMV-seronegative.

This rearrangement joins TRBV6-5 to TRBJ1-1, with unresolved D. V was trimmed by 4 bases and J by 5 bases, leaving 17 bases between them. The CDR3 consists of 15 residues. From germline, CDR1 is MNHEY and CDR2 SVGAGI. The CDR3 DNA reads as TGTGCCAGCAGTTTAACGACGAAAACGGGTACTGAAGCTTTCTTT. This sequence encodes CASSLTTKTGTEAFF.

In its sample, this clone was seen a few times. CDR3 DNA sequence: TGTGCCAGCAGCTCGGACAGAGAAAACACCATATATTTT. It codes for CASSSDRENTIYF. This chain joins TRBV7-3 and TRBJ1-3, with D perhaps TRBD1 (6 bases). Deletions cut 4 bases from V and 6 bases from J, with 10 bases between. This CDR3 comprises 13 residues. CDR1 and CDR2 from the germline V gene are SGHTA and FQGTGA. The full variable domain, its missing parts supplied by reference TRBV7-3 and TRBJ1-3, is GAGVSQTPSNKVTEKGKYVELRCDPISGHTALYWYRQSLGQGPEFLIYFQGTGAADDSGLPNDRFFAVRPEGSVSTLKIQRTERGDSAVYLCASSSDRENTIYFGEGSWLTVV.

The V and J genes are TRBV7-9 and TRBJ1-2; a weak D match, TRBD1 (5 bases). V lost 5 bases, J lost 5 bases, and 9 bases lay in between. The CDR3 totals 12 residues. Germline lookup yields CDR1 SEHNR and CDR2 FQNEAQ (reference sequence). CDR3 protein: CASSPTDYGYTF. In DNA, the CDR3 is TGTGCCAGCAGCCCGACAGATTATGGCTACACCTTC.

The table lists this clone with a few counts. The CDR3 DNA is TGTGCCAGCTCAAGGCAGGGCGACTATGGCTACACCTTC. Its translation: CASSRQGDYGYTF. The chain has TRBV18 and TRBJ1-2; D possibly corresponds to TRBD1 (5 bases). V was shortened by 5 bases and J by 3 bases, with 10 bases between the two germline ends. CDR1 is KGHSH, CDR2 LQKENI, per germline. The CDR3 extends over 13 amino acids.

A few counts support this clone. At one end the junction does not follow the germline gene, possibly because of a read error. V gene TRBV7-9 combines with J gene TRBJ2-7; 10 bases fit TRBD1. CDR1 is SEHNR, CDR2 FQNEAQ, per germline (reference sequence). The CDR3 runs 16 residues. The CDR3 spells CSSSHPDRGHTYEQYF. The CDR3, as DNA: TGTTCCAGCAGCCACCCTGACAGGGGGCACACCTACGAGCAGTACTTC.

The J gene is TRBJ2-2, the V gene TRBV7-9; a weak D match, TRBD2 (6 bases). This CDR3 is built from 14 residues. Germline CDR1 SEHNR, CDR2 FQNEAQ (reference sequence). V gave up 4 bases and J gave up 3 bases, with 9 bases separating them. CDR3 loop: CASSSSGDTGELFF. The DNA for the CDR3 is TGTGCCAGCAGCTCATCGGGGGACACCGGGGAGCTGTTTTTT. The full variable domain, its missing parts supplied by reference TRBV7-9 and TRBJ2-2, is DTGVSQNPRHKITKRGQNVTFRCDPISEHNRLYWYRQTLGQGPEFLTYFQNEAQLEKSRLLSDRFSAERPKGSFSTLEIQRTEQGDSAMYLCASSSSGDTGELFFGEGSRLTVL.

The CDR3 sequence is CAISESGDSGNTIYF. CDR3 coding DNA: TGTGCCATCAGTGAGTCAGGGGACTCTGGAAACACCATATATTTT. The chain employs TRBV10-3 and TRBJ1-3; D might be TRBD1 (5 bases). Germline assignment: CDR1 ENHRY and CDR2 SYGVKD. The V and J ends lost 0 bases and 0 bases respectively, with 6 bases between them. This CDR3 has 15 amino acids.

Worth noting for this clone: Mismatch with germline at one junction end may stem from a read error. The rearrangement links TRBV7-9 to TRBJ2-5; 12 nucleotides align to TRBD2. In germline, CDR1 is SEHNR, CDR2 FQNEAQ (reference sequence). This CDR3 has 16 amino acids. This CDR3 is CSSSLALAGGHGTQYF. The CDR3 nucleotides read TGTTCCAGCAGCTTAGCACTAGCGGGGGGCCATGGGACCCAGTACTTC.

The chain links TRBV7-2 to TRBJ1-3; 9 nucleotides align to TRBD1. Trimming removed 0 bases from V and 3 bases from J; junction bases left unmatched: 3. The CDR3 is made up of 16 amino acids. CDR1 is SGHTA, CDR2 FQGNSA, per germline. CDR3 coding DNA: TGTGCCAGCAGCTTAGCGCTGACAGGGGGTGGAAACACCATATATTTT. Its protein product is CASSLALTGGGNTIYF.

This rearrangement joins TRBV5-6 to TRBJ2-2, with 7 bases that match TRBD1. CDR1 is SGHDT, CDR2 YYEEEE, per germline. This CDR3 has 15 amino acids. V was clipped by 0 bases and J by 6 bases; unmatched bases: 5. The CDR3 sequence is CASSLDRGSSGELFF. The CDR3 nucleotides read TGTGCCAGCAGCTTGGACAGGGGTAGTTCCGGGGAGCTGTTTTTT.

V is TRBV6-6 and J is TRBJ2-7, with 7 bases lining up with TRBD1. The germline V gene encodes CDR1 MNHNY and CDR2 SVGAGI (reference sequence). The V and J ends lost 2 bases and 5 bases, in that order; junction bases with no gene match: 9. The CDR3 covers 15 residues. The CDR3 coding sequence is TGTGCCAGCAGTTACGGACAGGAGGTTTCAAACGAGCAGTACTTC. Protein product: CASSYGQEVSNEQYF.

This CDR3 reads CASRETGGLAEAFF. The CDR3 nucleotides read TGTGCCAGCAGAGAAACAGGGGGCCTTGCTGAAGCTTTCTTT. The gene calls are TRBV2 and TRBJ1-1; 9 positions agree with TRBD1. V lost 6 bases to trimming and J lost 6 bases; unmatched junction nucleotides: 8. Germline lookup yields CDR1 SNHLY and CDR2 FYNNEI. CDR3 length equals 14 residues.

The chain uses TRBV7-9 and TRBJ2-5; D may be TRBD2 (7 bases). Germline assignment: CDR1 SEHNR and CDR2 FQNEAQ (reference sequence). Trimming removed 2 bases at V and 3 bases at J, with 13 bases between. The CDR3 is 15 amino acids. The CDR3, as DNA: TGTGCCAGCAGCTTATGGGGGGGGCCCGAAGAGACCCAGTACTTC. This sequence encodes CASSLWGGPEETQYF.

This clone has a handful of counts. The genes are TRBV28 and TRBJ2-7; no definite D call. Germline CDR1 is MDHEN and CDR2 is SYDVKM. The length of the CDR3 is 12 residues. V lost 2 bases, J lost 5 bases, and 7 bases lay in between. Here the CDR3 DNA reads TGTGCCAGCAGTTTACAGTTCCACGAGCAGTACTTC. This translates into CASSLQFHEQYF.